A single sample gave rise to the 13 T cell receptor beta chains below, sequenced in a study of blood T cell repertoires in COVID-19. Sequencing used immunoSEQ multiplex PCR; TCRdb keeps in-frame clones, though not all of them. The table shows approximately 530,000 clones, with approximately 91% occurring only once. Sequenced material: peripheral blood. The receptors originated from a woman aged 45 to 65 with COVID-19, enrolled during active disease.

This chain links TRBV28 with TRBJ2-1, with TRBD1 identical over 7 bases. There are 19 residues in the CDR3. The germline CDR1 and CDR2 sequences are MDHEN and SYDVKM. CDR3 bases: TGTGCGTCTACCTACTCACAGGGGCCCGGTAAGAGATACAACAATGAGCAGTTCTTC. Its protein product is CASTYSQGPGKRYNNEQFF.

The rearrangement links TRBV6-6 to TRBJ2-3, with D maybe TRBD1 (7 bases). The CDR3 contains 14 residues. Germline loops: CDR1 MNHNY, CDR2 SVGAGI (reference sequence). With 7 bases removed from V and 2 bases from J, the gap between germline ends came to 13 bases. The CDR3 here is CASKGAGTTDTQYF. The CDR3, as DNA: TGTGCCAGCAAGGGGGCGGGGACCACAGATACGCAGTATTTT.

This chain joins TRBV24-1 and TRBJ1-3; D unclear. The length of the CDR3 is 16 residues. Trimming removed 0 bases at V and 2 bases at J, with 10 bases between. Germline loops: CDR1 KGHDR, CDR2 SFDVKD. CDR3 protein: CATSDLDLRTGNTIYF. The CDR3 bases are TGTGCCACCAGTGATTTGGACCTGAGGACTGGAAACACCATATATTTT.

CDR3 loop: CASRMPGGTEAFF. CDR3 sequence (DNA): TGTGCCAGCAGAATGCCCGGGGGAACTGAAGCTTTCTTT. This sequence joins TRBV6-5 and TRBJ1-1; possible D gene TRBD1, 5 bases. CDR3 length: 13 residues. The V gene lost 6 bases and the J gene lost 5 bases, with 13 bases spanning the gap. Germline V lookup: CDR1 MNHEY, CDR2 SVGAGI.

This rearrangement joins TRBV5-1 to TRBJ2-5; D may be TRBD2 (6 bases). The CDR3 is 14 amino acids. Trimming cost V 1 base and J 1 base, with 8 bases left between them. The germline V gene encodes CDR1 SGHRS and CDR2 YFSETQ. CDR3 DNA sequence: TGCGCCAGCAGCTTGTTGGGGGGCCAAGAGACCCAGTACTTC. Residues: CASSLLGGQETQYF.

The rearrangement joins TRBV5-1 to TRBJ2-7, with D perhaps matching TRBD1 (6 bases). Per the germline V gene, CDR1 is SGHRS and CDR2 is YFSETQ. The V and J ends lost 0 bases and 6 bases respectively, with 13 bases between them. The CDR3 is 14 residues long. DNA for the CDR3: TGCGCCAGCAGCTTGGATCCAGGGGTCGGCGAGCAGTACTTC. Translation: CASSLDPGVGEQYF.

This sequence joins TRBV9 and TRBJ2-7; 8 bases fit TRBD1. CDR3 length equals 14 residues. V dropped 0 bases and J dropped 4; count of bases not matched to a gene: 3. Germline V gene lookup returns CDR1 SGDLS and CDR2 YYNGEE. CDR3 amino acids: CASSVGQGKYEQYF. For the CDR3, the DNA is TGTGCCAGCAGCGTAGGACAGGGGAAATACGAGCAGTACTTC.

The rearrangement uses TRBV28 and TRBJ2-7; D is possibly TRBD1 (6 bases). V was pared by 5 bases and J by 7 bases, with 24 bases between. CDR3 length: 16 amino acids. Germline loops: CDR1 MDHEN, CDR2 SYDVKM. CDR3 coding DNA: TGTGCCAGCAGTCAAGCACAGGGTGTCACTCCTCGGGAGCAGTACTTC. Amino acid sequence: CASSQAQGVTPREQYF.

There are a few counts of this clone. The chain uses TRBV19 and TRBJ1-5; no clear D gene. This CDR3 is built from 14 residues. Germline assignment: CDR1 LNHDA and CDR2 SQIVND (reference sequence). The V gene lost 6 bases and the J gene lost 2 bases, with 11 bases spanning the gap. DNA for the CDR3: TGTGCCAGTAGAGGTGATCAGGGCAATCAGCCCCAGCATTTT. Protein: CASRGDQGNQPQHF. Looking up the rest from reference TRBV19 and TRBJ1-5 gives the full variable domain: DGGITQSPKYLFRKEGQNVTLSCEQNLNHDAMYWYRQDPGQGLRLIYYSQIVNDFQKGDIAEGYSVSREKKESFPLTVTSAQKNPTAFYLCASRGDQGNQPQHFGDGTRLSIL.

The V and J genes are TRBV19 and TRBJ1-6; no clear D. Germline V lookup: CDR1 LNHDA, CDR2 SQIVND (reference sequence). The CDR3 spans 19 residues. Between the trimmed V and J ends, which lost 3 bases and 8 bases, there was a span of 26 bases. This chain's CDR3 is CASSMGSTALIGPHSPLHF. In DNA form, the CDR3 reads TGTGCCAGTAGTATGGGGAGTACGGCCCTCATTGGTCCTCATTCACCCCTCCACTTT.

This chain uses TRBV7-3 with TRBJ1-1; 9 nucleotides line up with TRBD1. The V segment lost 10 bases and the J segment 0 bases; nucleotides outside the gene matches: 3. Germline lookup yields CDR1 SGHTA and CDR2 FQGTGA. This CDR3 comprises 13 residues. CDR3 nucleotides: TGTGCCACCGGGACAGGGTTGAACACTGAAGCTTTCTTT. Amino acids: CATGTGLNTEAFF.

The chain links TRBV7-9 to TRBJ2-7, with 8 bases matching TRBD2. Germline assignment: CDR1 SEHNR and CDR2 FQNEAQ (reference sequence). The CDR3 runs to 15 residues. After removal of 3 bases from V and 2 bases from J, the junction contained 6 bases not matched to a gene. The CDR3 is CASSLGSGETYEQYF. Written as DNA, the CDR3 is TGTGCCAGCAGCTTGGGTAGCGGGGAGACCTACGAGCAGTACTTC.

V gene TRBV28 combines with J gene TRBJ1-2, with D maybe TRBD1 (5 bases). The CDR3 consists of 15 residues. Trimming took off 7 bases at V and 8 bases at J, with 23 bases between the two ends. Germline-derived CDR1 and CDR2 are MDHEN and SYDVKM. For the CDR3, the DNA is TGTGCCAGCATGGGGGGAGACCGTCCTGGGTGGGGCTACACCTTC. This codes for CASMGGDRPGWGYTF.